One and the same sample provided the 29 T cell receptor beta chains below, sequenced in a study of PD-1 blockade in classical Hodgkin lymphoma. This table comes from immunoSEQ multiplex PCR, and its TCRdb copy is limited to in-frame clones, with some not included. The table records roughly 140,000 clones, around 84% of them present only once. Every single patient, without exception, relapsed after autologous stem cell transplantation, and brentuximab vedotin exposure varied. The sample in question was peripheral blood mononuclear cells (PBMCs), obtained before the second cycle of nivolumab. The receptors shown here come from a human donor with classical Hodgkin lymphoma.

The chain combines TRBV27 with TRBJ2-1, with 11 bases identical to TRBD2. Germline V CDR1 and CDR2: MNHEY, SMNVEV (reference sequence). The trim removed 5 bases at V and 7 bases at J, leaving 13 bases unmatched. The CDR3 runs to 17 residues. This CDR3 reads CASSQIGTSGGWNEQFF. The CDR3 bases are TGTGCCAGCAGTCAAATTGGGACTAGCGGTGGTTGGAATGAGCAGTTCTTC.

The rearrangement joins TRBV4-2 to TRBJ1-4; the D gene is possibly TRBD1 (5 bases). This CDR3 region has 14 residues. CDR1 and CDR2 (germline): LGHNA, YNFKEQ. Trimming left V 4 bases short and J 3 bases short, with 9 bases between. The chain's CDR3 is CASSLGGSNEKLFF. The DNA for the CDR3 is TGTGCCAGCAGCCTTGGGGGGTCTAATGAAAAACTGTTTTTT.

The CDR3 loop is CASSLGLGETQYF. DNA for the CDR3: TGTGCCAGCAGCTTAGGACTCGGCGAGACCCAGTACTTC. This chain uses TRBV7-3 with TRBJ2-5; D may be TRBD2 (5 bases). Per the germline V gene, CDR1 is SGHTA and CDR2 is FQGTGA. Deletions cut 2 bases from V and 5 bases from J, with 9 bases between. The CDR3 contains 13 residues.

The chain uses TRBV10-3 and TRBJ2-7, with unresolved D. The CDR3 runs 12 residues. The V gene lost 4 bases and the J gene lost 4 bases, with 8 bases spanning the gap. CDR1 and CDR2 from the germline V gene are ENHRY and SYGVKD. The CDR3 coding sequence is TGTGCCATCAGTGGATACACGTACGAGCAGTACTTC. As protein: CAISGYTYEQYF.

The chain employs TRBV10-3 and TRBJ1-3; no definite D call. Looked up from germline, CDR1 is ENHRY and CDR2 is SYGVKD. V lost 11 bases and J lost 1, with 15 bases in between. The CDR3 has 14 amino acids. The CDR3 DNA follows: TGTGCCGCCCAGGACCTGGTTTCTGGAAACACCATATATTTT. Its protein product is CAAQDLVSGNTIYF.

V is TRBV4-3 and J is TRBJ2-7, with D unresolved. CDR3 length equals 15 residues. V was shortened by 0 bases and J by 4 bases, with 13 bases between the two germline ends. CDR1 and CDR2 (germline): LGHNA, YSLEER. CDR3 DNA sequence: TGCGCCAGCAGCCAAGATGACCGGCAGGCGTACGAGCAGTACTTC. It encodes CASSQDDRQAYEQYF.

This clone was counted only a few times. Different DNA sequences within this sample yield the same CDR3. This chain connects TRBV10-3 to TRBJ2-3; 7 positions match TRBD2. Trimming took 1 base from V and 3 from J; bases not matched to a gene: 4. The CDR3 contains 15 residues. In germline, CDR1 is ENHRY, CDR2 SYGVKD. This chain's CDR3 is CAISELAGGTDTQYF. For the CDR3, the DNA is TGTGCCATCAGTGAGTTAGCGGGTGGGACAGATACGCAGTATTTT.

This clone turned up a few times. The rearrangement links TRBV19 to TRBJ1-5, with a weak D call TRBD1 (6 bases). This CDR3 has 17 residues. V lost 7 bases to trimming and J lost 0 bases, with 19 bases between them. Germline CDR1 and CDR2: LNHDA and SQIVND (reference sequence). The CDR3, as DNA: TGTGCCAGTACCGGCGGCAGGGGATATCATAGCAATCAGCCCCAGCATTTT. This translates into CASTGGRGYHSNQPQHF.

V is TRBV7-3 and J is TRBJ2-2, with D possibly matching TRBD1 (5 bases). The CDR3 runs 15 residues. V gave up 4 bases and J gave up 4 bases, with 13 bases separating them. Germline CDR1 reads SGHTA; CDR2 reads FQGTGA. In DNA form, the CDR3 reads TGTGCCAGCAGCTCCAACAGGATTGGCACCGGGGAGCTGTTTTTT. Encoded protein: CASSSNRIGTGELFF.

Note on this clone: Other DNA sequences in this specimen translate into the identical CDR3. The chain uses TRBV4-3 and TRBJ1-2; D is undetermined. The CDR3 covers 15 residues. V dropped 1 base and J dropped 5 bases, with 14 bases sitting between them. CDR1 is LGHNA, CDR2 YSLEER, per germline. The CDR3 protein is CASSQGYTEVYGYTF. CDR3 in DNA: TGCGCCAGCAGCCAAGGTTACACGGAGGTTTATGGCTACACCTTC.

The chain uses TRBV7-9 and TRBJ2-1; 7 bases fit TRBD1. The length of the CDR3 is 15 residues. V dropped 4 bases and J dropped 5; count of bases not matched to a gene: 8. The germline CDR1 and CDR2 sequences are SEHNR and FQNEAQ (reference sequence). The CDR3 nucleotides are TGTGCCAGCAGCTCCGACAGGGAGTCAGACAATGAGCAGTTCTTC. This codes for CASSSDRESDNEQFF.

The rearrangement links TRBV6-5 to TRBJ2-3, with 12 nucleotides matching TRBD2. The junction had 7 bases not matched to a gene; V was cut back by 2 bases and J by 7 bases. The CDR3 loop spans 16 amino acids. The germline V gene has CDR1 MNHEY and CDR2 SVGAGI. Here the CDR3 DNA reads TGTGCCAGCAGTTACAACCTAGCGGGGGGGCCGAATACGCAGTATTTT. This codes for CASSYNLAGGPNTQYF.

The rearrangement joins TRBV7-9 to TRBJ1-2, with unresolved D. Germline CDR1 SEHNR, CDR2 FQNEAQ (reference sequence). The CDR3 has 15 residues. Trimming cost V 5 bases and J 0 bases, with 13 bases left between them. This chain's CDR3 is CASSPGREANYGYTF. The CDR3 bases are TGTGCCAGCAGCCCAGGACGAGAAGCTAACTATGGCTACACCTTC. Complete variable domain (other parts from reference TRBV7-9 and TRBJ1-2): DTGVSQNPRHKITKRGQNVTFRCDPISEHNRLYWYRQTLGQGPEFLTYFQNEAQLEKSRLLSDRFSAERPKGSFSTLEIQRTEQGDSAMYLCASSPGREANYGYTFGSGTRLTVV.

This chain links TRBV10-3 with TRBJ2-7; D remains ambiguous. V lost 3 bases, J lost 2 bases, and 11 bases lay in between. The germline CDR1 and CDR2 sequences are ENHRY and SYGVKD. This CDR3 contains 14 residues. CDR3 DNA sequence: TGTGCCATCAGTGATTCCGTGGCCCCCTACGAGCAGTACTTC. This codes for CAISDSVAPYEQYF.

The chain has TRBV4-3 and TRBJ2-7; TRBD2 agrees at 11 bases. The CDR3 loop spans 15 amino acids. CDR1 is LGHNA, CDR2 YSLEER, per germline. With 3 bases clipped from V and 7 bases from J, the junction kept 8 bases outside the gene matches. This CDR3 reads CASSHIAGGRGEQYF. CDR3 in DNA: TGCGCCAGCAGCCATATAGCGGGAGGGCGGGGGGAGCAGTACTTC.

The CDR3 DNA reads as TGTGCCAGCAGGTCCTCTGGGGCCAACGTCCTGACTTTC. It encodes CASRSSGANVLTF. The rearrangement joins TRBV7-3 to TRBJ2-6, with D unresolved. Trimming pared 6 bases from V and 0 bases from J, leaving 3 bases between. The germline CDR1 and CDR2 sequences are SGHTA and FQGTGA. The CDR3 is 13 amino acids. The whole variable domain, filled in from reference TRBV7-3 and TRBJ2-6, reads GAGVSQTPSNKVTEKGKYVELRCDPISGHTALYWYRQSLGQGPEFLIYFQGTGAADDSGLPNDRFFAVRPEGSVSTLKIQRTERGDSAVYLCASRSSGANVLTFGAGSRLTVL.

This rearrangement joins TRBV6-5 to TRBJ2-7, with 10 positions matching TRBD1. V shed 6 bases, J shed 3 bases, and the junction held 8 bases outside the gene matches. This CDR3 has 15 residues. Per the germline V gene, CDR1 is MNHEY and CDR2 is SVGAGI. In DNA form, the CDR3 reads TGTGCCAGCAGCCCGGGGACAGGGGCTTTCTACGAGCAGTACTTC. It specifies CASSPGTGAFYEQYF.

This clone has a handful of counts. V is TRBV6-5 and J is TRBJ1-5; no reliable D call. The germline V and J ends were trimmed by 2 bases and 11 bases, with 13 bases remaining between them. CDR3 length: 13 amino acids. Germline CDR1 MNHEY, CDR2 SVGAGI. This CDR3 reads CASSYRDGTTQHF. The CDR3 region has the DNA TGTGCCAGCAGTTACCGTGATGGTACCACCCAGCATTTT.

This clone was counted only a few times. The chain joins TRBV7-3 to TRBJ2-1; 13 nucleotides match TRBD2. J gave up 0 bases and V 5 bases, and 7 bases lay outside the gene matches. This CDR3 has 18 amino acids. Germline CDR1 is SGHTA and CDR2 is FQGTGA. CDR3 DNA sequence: TGTGCCAGCAGCCTGGGACTAGCGGGACCTAGCTCCTACAATGAGCAGTTCTTC. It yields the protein CASSLGLAGPSSYNEQFF. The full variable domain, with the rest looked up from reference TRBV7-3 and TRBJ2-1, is GAGVSQTPSNKVTEKGKYVELRCDPISGHTALYWYRQSLGQGPEFLIYFQGTGAADDSGLPNDRFFAVRPEGSVSTLKIQRTERGDSAVYLCASSLGLAGPSSYNEQFFGPGTRLTVL.

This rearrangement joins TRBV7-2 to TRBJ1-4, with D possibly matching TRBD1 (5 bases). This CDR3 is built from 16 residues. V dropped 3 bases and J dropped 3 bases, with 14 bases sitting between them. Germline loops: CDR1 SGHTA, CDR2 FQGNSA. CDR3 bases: TGTGCCAGCAGCTTCCTCCGGGGCATGGCTAATGAAAAACTGTTTTTT. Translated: CASSFLRGMANEKLFF.

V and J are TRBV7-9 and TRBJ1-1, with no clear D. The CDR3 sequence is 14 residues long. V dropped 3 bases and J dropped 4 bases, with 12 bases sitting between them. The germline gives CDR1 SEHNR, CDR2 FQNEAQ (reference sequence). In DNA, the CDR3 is TGTGCCAGCAGCTTGCAACTGGGAACCACTGAAGCTTTCTTT. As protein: CASSLQLGTTEAFF.

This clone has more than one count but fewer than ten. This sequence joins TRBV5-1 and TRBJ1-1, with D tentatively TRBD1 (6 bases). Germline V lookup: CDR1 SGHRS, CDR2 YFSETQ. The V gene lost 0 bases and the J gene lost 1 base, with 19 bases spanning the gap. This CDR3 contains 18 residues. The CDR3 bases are TGCGCCAGCAGCTTGGCAGCTCGGGGGGCCGGGGGGAACACTGAAGCTTTCTTT. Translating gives CASSLAARGAGGNTEAFF.

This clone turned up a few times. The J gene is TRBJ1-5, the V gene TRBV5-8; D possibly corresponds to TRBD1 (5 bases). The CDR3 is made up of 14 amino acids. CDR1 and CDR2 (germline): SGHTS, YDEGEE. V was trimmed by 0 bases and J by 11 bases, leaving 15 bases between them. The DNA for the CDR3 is TGTGCCAGCAGCTTGGTTACGGGCCGGGGGGCCCAGCATTTT. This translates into CASSLVTGRGAQHF.

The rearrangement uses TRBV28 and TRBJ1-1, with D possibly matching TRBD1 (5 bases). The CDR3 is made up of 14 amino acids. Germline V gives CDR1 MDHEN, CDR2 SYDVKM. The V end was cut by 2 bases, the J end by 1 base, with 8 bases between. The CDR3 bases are TGTGCCAGCAGTTTAACCGACAGGAACACTGAAGCTTTCTTT. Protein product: CASSLTDRNTEAFF.

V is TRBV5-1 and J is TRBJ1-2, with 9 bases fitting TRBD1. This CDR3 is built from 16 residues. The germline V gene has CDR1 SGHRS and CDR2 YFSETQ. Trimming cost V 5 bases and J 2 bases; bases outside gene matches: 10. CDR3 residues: CASRGGGTGLNYGYTF. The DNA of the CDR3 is TGCGCCAGCAGGGGCGGGGGGACAGGGCTCAACTATGGCTACACCTTC.

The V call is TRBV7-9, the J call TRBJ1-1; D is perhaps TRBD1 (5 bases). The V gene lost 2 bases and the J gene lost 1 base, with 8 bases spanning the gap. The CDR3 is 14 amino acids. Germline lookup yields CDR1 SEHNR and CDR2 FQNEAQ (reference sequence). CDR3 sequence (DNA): TGTGCCAGCAGCTTATCAGGACAGAACACTGAAGCTTTCTTT. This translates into CASSLSGQNTEAFF.

CDR3 region: CASSYTSGGVEDTQYF. CDR3 DNA: TGTGCCAGCAGTTACACAAGCGGGGGGGTGGAAGATACGCAGTATTTT. The chain uses TRBV6-5 and TRBJ2-3, with 10 bases identical to TRBD2. V was clipped by 2 bases and J by 5 bases; unmatched bases: 7. Looked up from germline, CDR1 is MNHEY and CDR2 is SVGAGI. The CDR3 sequence is 16 residues long.

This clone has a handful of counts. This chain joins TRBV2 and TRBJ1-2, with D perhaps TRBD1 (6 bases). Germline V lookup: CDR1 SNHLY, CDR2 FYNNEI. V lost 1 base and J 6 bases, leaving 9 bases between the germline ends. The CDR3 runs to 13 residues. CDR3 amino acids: CASSEDRVNGYTF. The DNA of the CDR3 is TGTGCCAGCAGTGAAGACAGGGTGAATGGCTACACCTTC.

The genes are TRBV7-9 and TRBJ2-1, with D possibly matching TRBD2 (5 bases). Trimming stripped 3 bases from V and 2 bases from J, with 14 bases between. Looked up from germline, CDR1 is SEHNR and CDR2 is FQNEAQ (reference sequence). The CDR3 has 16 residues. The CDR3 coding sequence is TGTGCCAGCAGCTTGAACAGCGGCGCCACCTACAATGAGCAGTTCTTC. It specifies CASSLNSGATYNEQFF.